The sequence of this TCR beta chain was determined in a study of T-cell memory formation after mild COVID-19. The CDR3 is made up of 16 amino acids. The V gene end was trimmed by 5 bases and the J gene end by 1 base; junction bases not matched to a gene: 5. Germline-derived CDR1 and CDR2 are SGHTA and FQGTGA. This clonotype appeared a few times. Antigen: not known. Each CDR3 protein is one row after TCRdb ran MiXCR on the 5' RACE reads. The sample includes about 290,000 distinct CDR3 sequences, 15% of them seen just once. Study conclusions and caveats: Clones contracting over day 15 to 85 were CD4/CD8 balanced, with later expanders leaning CD4+.

The sequence was collected from a man aged 18 to 35 who had mild COVID-19 (a few samples of this study predate the infection). Cell type and time point are not known. Sequencing was carried out using PBMCs or a T cell subset sorted from them (not recorded which). The V gene is TRBV7-3, the J gene TRBJ2-1, with 10 nucleotides matching TRBD1. CDR3 sequence reads: CASSTGQGVSYNEQFF. CDR3 bases: TGTGCCAGCAGCACCGGACAGGGGGTGTCCTACAATGAGCAGTTCTTC. Based on the CDR3 plus reference TRBV7-3 and TRBJ2-1, the full variable domain is GAGVSQTPSNKVTEKGKYVELRCDPISGHTALYWYRQSLGQGPEFLIYFQGTGAADDSGLPNDRFFAVRPEGSVSTLKIQRTERGDSAVYLCASSTGQGVSYNEQFFGPGTRLTVL.